These T cell receptor beta chains were read from a single sample in a study of CD8+CD57+ T cells in acquired aplastic anemia. TCRdb reanalysed the reads using MiXCR and keeps one entry per CDR3 protein. The sample has around 68,000 distinct CDR3 sequences, around half seen once; the top ten hold about 8.3%. Sequencing was done on a sample of sorted CD4+, CD8+, or CD8+CD57+ T cells (not recorded which) from PBMCs. Every receptor here comes from a human donor in good health, serving as a control. CDR3s leave out the opening cysteine and the closing phenylalanine or tryptophan.

TRBJ2-5 | TRBV12-3/TRBV12-4 | ASSGTLSATETQY
TRBJ2-1 | TRBV15 | ATSRGLAGGPEF
TRBJ1-6 | TRBV7-3 | ASSLTGNSPLH
TRBJ2-3 | TRBV7-6 | ASSKRTGRTDTQY
TRBJ1-5 | TRBV2 | ASSAGQGGYQPQH
TRBJ1-2 | TRBV20-1 | SARDTGTRRDGYT
TRBJ1-2 | TRBV27 | ASSLGTGRHGYT
TRBJ2-5 | TRBV28 | ASSLELAGSTQETQY
TRBJ2-7 | TRBV7-9 | ASGWKADYEQY
TRBJ2-3 | TRBV29-1 | SVEVVGTDTQY
TRBJ2-5 | TRBV20-1 | SAPRALQETQY
TRBJ2-1 | TRBV6-5 | ASSYSRVREQF
TRBJ1-1 | TRBV10-3 | ASSYGPNTEAF
TRBJ1-1 | TRBV10-3 | AISPGQSLSEAF
TRBJ1-4 | TRBV15 | ATSLGRIDEKLF
TRBJ1-1 | TRBV6-1 | ASSEVLPELTEAF
TRBJ2-2 | TRBV6-1 | ASSARASTGELF
TRBJ1-2 | TRBV29-1 | SVMTGVYGYT
TRBJ1-1 | TRBV20-1 | SASGDYNTEAF
TRBJ2-3 | TRBV29-1 | SGGGPTQARDTDTQY
TRBJ1-1 | TRBV2 | ASKWNTEAF
TRBJ1-4 | TRBV5-6 | ASSVSGTENEKLF
TRBJ1-1 | TRBV10-2 | ASSEFGEAF
TRBJ2-5 | TRBV2 | ASTKGSHEGTQY
TRBJ1-2 | TRBV27 | ASRSLNRGYT
TRBJ1-1 | TRBV15 | ATSRDLRANTEAF
TRBJ1-3 | TRBV4-1 | ASSPGTGAGNTIY
TRBJ2-2 | TRBV6-4 | ASSPSGRGTGELF
TRBJ2-5 | TRBV7-3 | ASSLAGGTQY